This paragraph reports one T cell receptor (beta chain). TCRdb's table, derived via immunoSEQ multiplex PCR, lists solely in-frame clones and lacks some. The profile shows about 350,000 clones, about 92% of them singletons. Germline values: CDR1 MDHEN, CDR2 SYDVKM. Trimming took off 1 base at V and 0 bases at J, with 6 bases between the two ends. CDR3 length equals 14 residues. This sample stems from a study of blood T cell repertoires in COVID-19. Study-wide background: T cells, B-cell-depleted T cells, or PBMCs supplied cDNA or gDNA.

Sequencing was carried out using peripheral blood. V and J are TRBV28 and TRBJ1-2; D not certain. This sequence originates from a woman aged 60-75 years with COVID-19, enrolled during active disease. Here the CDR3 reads CASSLLEANYGYTF. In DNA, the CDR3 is TGTGCCAGCAGTTTATTGGAGGCTAACTATGGCTACACCTTC.